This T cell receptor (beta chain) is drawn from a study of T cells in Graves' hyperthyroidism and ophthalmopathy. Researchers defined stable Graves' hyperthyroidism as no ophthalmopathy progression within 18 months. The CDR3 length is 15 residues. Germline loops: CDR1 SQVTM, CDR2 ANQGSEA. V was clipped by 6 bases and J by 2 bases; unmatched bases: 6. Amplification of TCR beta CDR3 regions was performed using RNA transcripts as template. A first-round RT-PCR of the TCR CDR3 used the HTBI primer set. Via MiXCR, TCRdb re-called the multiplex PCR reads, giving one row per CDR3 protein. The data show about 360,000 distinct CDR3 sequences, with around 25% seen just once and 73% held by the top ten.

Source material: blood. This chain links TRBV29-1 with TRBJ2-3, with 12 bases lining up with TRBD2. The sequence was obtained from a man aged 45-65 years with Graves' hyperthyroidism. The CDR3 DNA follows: TGCAGCGTCGTAGGACTAGCGGGACACACAGATACGCAGTATTTT. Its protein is CSVVGLAGHTDTQYF.